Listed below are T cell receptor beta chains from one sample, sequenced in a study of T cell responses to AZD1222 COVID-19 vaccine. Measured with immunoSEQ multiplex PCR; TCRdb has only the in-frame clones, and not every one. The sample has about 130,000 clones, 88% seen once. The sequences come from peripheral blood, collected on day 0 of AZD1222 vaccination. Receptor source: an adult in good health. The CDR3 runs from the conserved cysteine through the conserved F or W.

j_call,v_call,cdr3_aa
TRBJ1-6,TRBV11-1,CASSTGQEDSPLHF
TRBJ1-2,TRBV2,CADQMGGYTF
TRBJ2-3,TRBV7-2,CASSGGTSGGTRPDTQYF
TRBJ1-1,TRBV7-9,CASSLEVYTEAFF
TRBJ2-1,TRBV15,CATSRQPGLAANNEQFF
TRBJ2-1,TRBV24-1,CATSGAGQAYNEQFF
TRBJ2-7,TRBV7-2,CASSISLGEVEQYF
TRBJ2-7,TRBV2,CASMGRSYEQYF
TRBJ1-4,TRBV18,CASSTQGDREKLFF
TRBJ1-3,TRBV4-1,CASSQGPIGDTIYF
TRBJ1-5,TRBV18,CASHGQGSNQPQHF
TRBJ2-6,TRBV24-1,CAAGNVGANVLTF
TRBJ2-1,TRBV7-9,CASSVGGSFYNEQFF
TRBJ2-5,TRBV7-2,CASGNGDRKETQYF
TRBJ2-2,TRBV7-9,CASSWRRVGTGELFF
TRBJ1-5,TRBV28,CASSFIDQPQHF
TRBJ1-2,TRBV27,CASSLSFDSNYGYTF
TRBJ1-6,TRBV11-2,CASSSGGAFFTLHF
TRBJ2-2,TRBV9,CASSVPGTGGFENTGELFF
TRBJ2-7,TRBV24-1,CATSDSTGGPYEQYF
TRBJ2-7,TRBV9,CASSVDQAPIGEQYF
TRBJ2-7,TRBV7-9,CASSSGQGAHEQYF
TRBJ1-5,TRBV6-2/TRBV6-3,CASSDYSNQPQHF
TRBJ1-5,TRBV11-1,CASSLDSVQPQHF